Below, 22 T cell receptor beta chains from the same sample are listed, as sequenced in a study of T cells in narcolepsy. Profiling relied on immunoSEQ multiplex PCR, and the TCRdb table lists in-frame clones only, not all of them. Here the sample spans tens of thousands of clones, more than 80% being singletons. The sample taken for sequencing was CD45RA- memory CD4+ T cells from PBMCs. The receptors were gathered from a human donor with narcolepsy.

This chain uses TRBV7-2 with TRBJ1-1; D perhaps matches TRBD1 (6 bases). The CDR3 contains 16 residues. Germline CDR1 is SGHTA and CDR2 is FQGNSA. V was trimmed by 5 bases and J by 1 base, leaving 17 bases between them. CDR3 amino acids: CASSPVSRGRNTEAFF. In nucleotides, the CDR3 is TGTGCCAGCAGCCCCGTGTCTAGGGGGAGGAACACTGAAGCTTTCTTT.

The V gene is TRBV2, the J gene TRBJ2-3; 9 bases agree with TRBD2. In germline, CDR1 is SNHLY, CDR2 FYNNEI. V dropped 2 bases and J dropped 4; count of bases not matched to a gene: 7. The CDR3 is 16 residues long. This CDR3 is CASSELRLAVSDTQYF. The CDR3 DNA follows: TGTGCCAGCAGTGAATTAAGACTAGCGGTTTCAGATACGCAGTATTTT. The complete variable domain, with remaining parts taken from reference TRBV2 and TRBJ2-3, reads EPEVTQTPSHQVTQMGQEVILRCVPISNHLYFYWYRQILGQKVEFLVSFYNNEISEKSEIFDDQFSVERPDGSNFTLKIRSTKLEDSAMYFCASSELRLAVSDTQYFGPGTRLTVL.

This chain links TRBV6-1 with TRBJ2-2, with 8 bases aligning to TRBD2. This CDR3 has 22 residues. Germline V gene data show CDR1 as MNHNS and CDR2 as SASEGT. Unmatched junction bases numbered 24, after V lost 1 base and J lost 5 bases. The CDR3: CASSEELGTSGLIVVGTGELFF. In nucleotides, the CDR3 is TGTGCCAGCAGTGAAGAACTAGGAACTAGCGGTCTAATCGTGGTGGGGACCGGGGAGCTGTTTTTT.

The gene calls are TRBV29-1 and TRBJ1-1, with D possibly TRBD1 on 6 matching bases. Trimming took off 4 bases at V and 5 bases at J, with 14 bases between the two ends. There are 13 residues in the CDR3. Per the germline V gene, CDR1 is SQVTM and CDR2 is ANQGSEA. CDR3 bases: TGCAGCGTTGCGGACAGTCCGAGAACTGAAGCTTTCTTT. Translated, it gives CSVADSPRTEAFF. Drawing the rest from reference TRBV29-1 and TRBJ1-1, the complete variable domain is SAVISQKPSRDICQRGTSLTIQCQVDSQVTMMFWYRQQPGQSLTLIATANQGSEATYESGFVIDKFPISRPNLTFSTLTVSNMSPEDSSIYLCSVADSPRTEAFFGQGTRLTVV.

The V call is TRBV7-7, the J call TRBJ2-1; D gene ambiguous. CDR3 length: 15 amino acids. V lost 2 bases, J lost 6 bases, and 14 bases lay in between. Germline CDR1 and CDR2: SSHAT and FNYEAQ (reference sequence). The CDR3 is CASSLNPGTANEQFF. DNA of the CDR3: TGTGCCAGCAGCTTAAATCCCGGCACAGCCAATGAGCAGTTCTTC.

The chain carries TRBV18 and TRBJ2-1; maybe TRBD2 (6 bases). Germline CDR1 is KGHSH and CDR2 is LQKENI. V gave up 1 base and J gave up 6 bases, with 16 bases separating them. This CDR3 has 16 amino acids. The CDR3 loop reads CASSPRRGLSPNEQFF. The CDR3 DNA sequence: TGTGCCAGCTCACCACGGAGGGGTCTAAGTCCCAATGAGCAGTTCTTC.

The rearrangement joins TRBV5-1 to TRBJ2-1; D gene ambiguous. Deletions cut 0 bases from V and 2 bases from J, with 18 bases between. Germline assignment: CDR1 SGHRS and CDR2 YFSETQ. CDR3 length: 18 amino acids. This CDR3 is CASSLDSVSVNTYNEQFF. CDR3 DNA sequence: TGCGCCAGCAGCTTGGACTCAGTCAGCGTGAATACCTACAATGAGCAGTTCTTC.

CDR3 nucleotide sequence: TGTGCCTGGAGTCAAACTAGCGGAGCCGCGGGCGAGCAGTACTTC. This gives the protein CAWSQTSGAAGEQYF. The J gene is TRBJ2-7, the V gene TRBV30; 8 bases are shared with TRBD2. V shed 2 bases and J 6 bases; nucleotides not matched to a gene: 12. The CDR3 has 15 amino acids. CDR1 is GTSNPN, CDR2 SVGIG, per germline (reference sequence).

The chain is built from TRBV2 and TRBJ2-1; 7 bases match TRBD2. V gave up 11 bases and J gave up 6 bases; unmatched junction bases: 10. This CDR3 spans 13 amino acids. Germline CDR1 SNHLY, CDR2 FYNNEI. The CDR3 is CAGSGTILNEQFF. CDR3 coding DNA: TGTGCCGGATCCGGGACTATCCTCAATGAGCAGTTCTTC.

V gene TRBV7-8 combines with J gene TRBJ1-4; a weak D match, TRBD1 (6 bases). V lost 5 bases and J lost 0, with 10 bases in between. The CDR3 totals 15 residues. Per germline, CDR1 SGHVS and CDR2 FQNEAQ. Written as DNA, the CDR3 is TGTGCCAGCAGCCTTAGACAGGCAACTAATGAAAAACTGTTTTTT. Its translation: CASSLRQATNEKLFF.

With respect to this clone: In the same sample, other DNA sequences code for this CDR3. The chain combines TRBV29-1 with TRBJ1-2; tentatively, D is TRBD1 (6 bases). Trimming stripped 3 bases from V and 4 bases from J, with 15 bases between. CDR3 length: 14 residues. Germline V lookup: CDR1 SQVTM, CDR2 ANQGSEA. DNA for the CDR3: TGCAGCGTTGAGGGAACAGGGTTTGGCTATGGCTACACCTTC. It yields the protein CSVEGTGFGYGYTF. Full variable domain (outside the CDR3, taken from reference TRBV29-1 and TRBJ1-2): SAVISQKPSRDICQRGTSLTIQCQVDSQVTMMFWYRQQPGQSLTLIATANQGSEATYESGFVIDKFPISRPNLTFSTLTVSNMSPEDSSIYLCSVEGTGFGYGYTFGSGTRLTVV.

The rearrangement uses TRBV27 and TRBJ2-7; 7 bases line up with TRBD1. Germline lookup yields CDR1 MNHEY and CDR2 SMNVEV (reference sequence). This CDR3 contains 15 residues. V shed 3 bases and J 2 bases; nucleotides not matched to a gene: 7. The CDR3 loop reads CASSFQAGTAYEQYF. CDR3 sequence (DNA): TGTGCCAGCAGTTTTCAAGCCGGGACAGCCTACGAGCAGTACTTC.

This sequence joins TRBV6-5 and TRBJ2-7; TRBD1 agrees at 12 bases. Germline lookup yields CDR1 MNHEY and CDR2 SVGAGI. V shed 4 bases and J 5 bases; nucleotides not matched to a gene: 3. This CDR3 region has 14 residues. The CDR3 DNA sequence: TGTGCCAGCAGTTCCGGGACAGGGGGCGACGAGCAGTACTTC. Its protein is CASSSGTGGDEQYF.

CDR3 residues: CASRTHRASSYEQYF. The CDR3 coding sequence is TGTGCCAGCAGGACCCACAGGGCTAGCTCCTACGAGCAGTACTTC. The V and J genes are TRBV28 and TRBJ2-7; weak D call: TRBD1 (6 bases). With 6 bases removed from V and 0 bases from J, the gap between germline ends came to 15 bases. The CDR3 is 15 residues long. CDR1 MDHEN and CDR2 SYDVKM come from the germline V gene.

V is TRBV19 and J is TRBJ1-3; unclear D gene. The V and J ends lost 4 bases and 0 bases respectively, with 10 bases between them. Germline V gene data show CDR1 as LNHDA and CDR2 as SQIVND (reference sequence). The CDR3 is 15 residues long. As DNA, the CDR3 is TGTGCCAGTAGTACTCTCCCGGGCTCTGGAAACACCATATATTTT. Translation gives CASSTLPGSGNTIYF.

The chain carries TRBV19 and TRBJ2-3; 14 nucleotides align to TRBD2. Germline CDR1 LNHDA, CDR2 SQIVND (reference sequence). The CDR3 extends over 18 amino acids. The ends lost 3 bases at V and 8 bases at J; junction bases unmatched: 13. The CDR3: CASSIPSGTSGSFGTQYF. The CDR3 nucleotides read TGTGCCAGTAGTATCCCATCCGGGACTAGCGGGAGCTTCGGTACGCAGTATTTT. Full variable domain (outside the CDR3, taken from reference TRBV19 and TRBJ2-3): DGGITQSPKYLFRKEGQNVTLSCEQNLNHDAMYWYRQDPGQGLRLIYYSQIVNDFQKGDIAEGYSVSREKKESFPLTVTSAQKNPTAFYLCASSIPSGTSGSFGTQYFGPGTRLTVL.

This CDR3 is CASSEYGTLYGYTF. In DNA form, the CDR3 reads TGTGCCAGCAGTGAATACGGGACACTCTATGGCTACACCTTC. The chain carries TRBV2 and TRBJ1-2; D perhaps matches TRBD1 (6 bases). V dropped 2 bases and J dropped 4 bases, with 11 bases sitting between them. From germline, CDR1 is SNHLY and CDR2 FYNNEI. The CDR3 runs to 14 residues.

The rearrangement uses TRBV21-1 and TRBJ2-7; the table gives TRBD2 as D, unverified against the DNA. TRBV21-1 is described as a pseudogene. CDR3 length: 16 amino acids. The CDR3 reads CASSKGGLAGVWEQYF. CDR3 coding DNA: TGTGCCAGCAGCAAAGGGGGACTAGCGGGAGTGTGGGAGCAGTACTTC.

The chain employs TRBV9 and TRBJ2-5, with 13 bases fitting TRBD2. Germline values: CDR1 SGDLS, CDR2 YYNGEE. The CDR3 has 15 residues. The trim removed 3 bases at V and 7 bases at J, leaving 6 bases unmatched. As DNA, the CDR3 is TGTGCCAGCAGCGAGGGGACTAGCGGGGCTCTGACCCAGTACTTC. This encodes CASSEGTSGALTQYF.

The CDR3 here is CASVSGGGDEKLFF. For the CDR3, the DNA is TGTGCCAGCGTCAGTGGAGGGGGCGATGAAAAACTGTTTTTT. The chain couples TRBV7-6 to TRBJ1-4; TRBD1 aligns across 7 bases. The CDR3 covers 14 residues. Germline CDR1 reads SGHVS; CDR2 reads FNYEAQ. V dropped 8 bases and J dropped 6; count of bases not matched to a gene: 9.

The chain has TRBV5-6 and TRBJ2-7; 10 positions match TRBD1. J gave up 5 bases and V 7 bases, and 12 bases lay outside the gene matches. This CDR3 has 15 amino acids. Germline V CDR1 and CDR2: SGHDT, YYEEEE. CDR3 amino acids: CASGRIGTGENEQYF. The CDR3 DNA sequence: TGTGCCAGCGGGCGGATCGGGACAGGGGAGAACGAGCAGTACTTC.

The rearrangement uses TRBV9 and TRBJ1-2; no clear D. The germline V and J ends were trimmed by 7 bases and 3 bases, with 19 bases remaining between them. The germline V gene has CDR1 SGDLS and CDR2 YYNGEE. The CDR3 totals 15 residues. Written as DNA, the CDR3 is TGTGCCAGCGACCCCTCCCCGGGGTCCCACTATGGCTACACCTTC. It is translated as CASDPSPGSHYGYTF.